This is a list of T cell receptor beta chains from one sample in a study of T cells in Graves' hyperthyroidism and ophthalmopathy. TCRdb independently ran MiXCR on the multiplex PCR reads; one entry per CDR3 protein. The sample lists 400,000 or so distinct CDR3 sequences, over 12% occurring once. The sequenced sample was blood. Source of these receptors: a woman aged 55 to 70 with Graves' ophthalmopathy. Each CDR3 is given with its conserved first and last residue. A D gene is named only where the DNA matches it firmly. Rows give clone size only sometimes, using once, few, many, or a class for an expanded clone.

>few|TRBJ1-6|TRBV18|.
CASSLGTSDNSPLHF
TGTGCCAGCTCACTCGGGACATCCGATAATTCACCCCTCCACTTT
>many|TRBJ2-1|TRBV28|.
CASSWANEQFF
TGTGCCAGCAGCTGGGCGAATGAGCAGTTCTTC
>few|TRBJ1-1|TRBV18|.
CASSPPNGWTEAFF
TGTGCCAGCTCACCACCGAACGGTTGGACTGAAGCTTTCTTT
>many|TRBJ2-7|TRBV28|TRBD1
CASSTSDRAFYEQYF
TGTGCCAGCAGTACCTCGGACAGGGCTTTCTACGAGCAGTACTTC
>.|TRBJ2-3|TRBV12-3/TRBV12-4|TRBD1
CASSYGQGEDTQYF
TGTGCCAGCAGCTATGGGCAGGGGGAAGATACGCAGTATTTT
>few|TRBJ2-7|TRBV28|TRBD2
CASHRTSGAYEQYF
TGTGCCAGCCATAGGACTAGCGGAGCCTACGAGCAGTACTTC
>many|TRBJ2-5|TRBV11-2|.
CASSLGRVQETQYF
TGTGCCAGCAGCTTAGGTCGCGTGCAAGAGACCCAGTACTTC
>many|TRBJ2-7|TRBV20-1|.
CSARPSRLGSAYEQYF
TGCAGTGCTAGACCCAGTCGTCTAGGGTCAGCCTACGAGCAGTACTTC
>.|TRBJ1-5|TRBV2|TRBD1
CATNTGQGLQPQHF
TGTGCCACCAATACCGGACAGGGGCTCCAGCCCCAGCATTTT
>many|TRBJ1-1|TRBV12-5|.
CASGYLDTEAFF
TGTGCTAGTGGTTACCTGGACACTGAAGCTTTCTTT
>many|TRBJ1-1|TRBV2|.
CASSPTGLGNTEAFF
TGTGCCAGCAGTCCTACAGGGCTGGGGAACACTGAAGCTTTCTTT
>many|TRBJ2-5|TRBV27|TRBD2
CASSNRTSVYQETQYF
TGTGCCAGCAGTAACAGGACTAGCGTGTACCAAGAGACCCAGTACTTC
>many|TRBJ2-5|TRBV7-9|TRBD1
CASSATTGGETQYF
TGTGCCAGCAGCGCCACGACAGGGGGGGAGACCCAGTACTTC
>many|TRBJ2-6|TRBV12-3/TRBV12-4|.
CASSHGLTSGANVLTF
TGTGCCAGCAGCCATGGGCTCACCTCTGGGGCCAACGTCCTGACTTTC
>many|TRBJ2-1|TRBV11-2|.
CASRAWGHEYNEQFF
TGTGCCAGCAGGGCGTGGGGGCATGAGTACAATGAGCAGTTCTTC
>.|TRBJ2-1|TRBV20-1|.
CNARPEDRPYNEQFF
TGCAATGCTAGACCTGAGGACAGACCCTACAATGAGCAGTTCTTC
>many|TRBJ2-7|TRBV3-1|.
CASSQERSVEQYF
TGTGCCAGCAGCCAAGAGCGGTCCGTCGAGCAGTACTTC
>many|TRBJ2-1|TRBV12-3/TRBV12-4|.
CASSFTPYNEQFF
TGTGCCAGCAGTTTTACCCCCTACAATGAGCAGTTCTTC
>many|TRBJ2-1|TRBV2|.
CASSEGVRSDEQFF
TGTGCCAGCAGTGAAGGGGTAAGGTCCGATGAGCAGTTCTTC
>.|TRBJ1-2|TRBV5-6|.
CASSLAWRGADSYGYTF
TGTGCCAGCAGCTTAGCTTGGAGAGGGGCCGACAGTTATGGCTACACCTTC
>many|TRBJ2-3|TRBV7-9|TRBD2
CASSFGTSGTHTDTQYF
TGTGCCAGCAGCTTTGGGACTAGCGGGACCCACACAGATACGCAGTATTTT
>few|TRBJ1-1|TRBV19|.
CASTPPPMNTEAFF
TGTGCCAGTACTCCCCCACCCATGAACACTGAAGCTTTCTTT
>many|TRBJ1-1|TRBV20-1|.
CSAEGQLTEAFF
TGCAGTGCCGAGGGCCAGTTGACTGAAGCTTTCTTT
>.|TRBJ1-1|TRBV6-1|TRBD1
CASLRDRATEAFF
TGTGCCAGTCTCCGGGACAGGGCAACTGAAGCTTTCTTT
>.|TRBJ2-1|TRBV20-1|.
CSARDGGSGLNEQFF
TGCAGTGCTAGAGATGGAGGTTCAGGGCTGAATGAGCAGTTCTTC
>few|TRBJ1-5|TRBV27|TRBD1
CASSLTGYYNQPQHF
TGTGCCAGCAGTTTGACAGGGTACTACAATCAGCCCCAGCATTTT
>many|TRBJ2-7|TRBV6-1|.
CASSSRESSSEQYF
TGTGCCAGCAGTTCTCGGGAGAGCAGCAGCGAGCAGTACTTC
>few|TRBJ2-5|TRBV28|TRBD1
CASGRPTGARETQYF
TGTGCCAGCGGAAGGCCGACAGGGGCGAGGGAGACCCAGTACTTC
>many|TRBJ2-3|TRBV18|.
CASSPPRPFTDTQYF
TGTGCCAGCTCACCCCCCAGGCCCTTCACGGATACGCAGTATTTT
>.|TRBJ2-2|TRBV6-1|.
CASSHGTPTGELFF
TGTGCCAGCAGCCACGGGACACCAACCGGGGAGCTGTTTTTT
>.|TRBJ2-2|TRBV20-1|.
CSARVPGMNTGELFF
TGCAGTGCTAGAGTCCCAGGAATGAACACCGGGGAGCTGTTTTTT
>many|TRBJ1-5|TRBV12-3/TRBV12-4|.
CASSSGGGRASQPQHF
TGTGCCAGCAGTTCCGGTGGGGGGAGGGCAAGTCAGCCCCAGCATTTT
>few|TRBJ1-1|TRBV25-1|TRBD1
CASTRTGDTEAFF
TGTGCCAGCACCAGGACAGGGGACACTGAAGCTTTCTTT
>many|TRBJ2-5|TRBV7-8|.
CASSLILSTAGETQYF
TGTGCCAGCAGCTTAATCTTGTCTACCGCCGGGGAGACCCAGTACTTC
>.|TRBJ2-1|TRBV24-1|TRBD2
CATSVPTSGGVGVQFF
TGTGCCACCAGTGTCCCGACTAGCGGGGGGGTCGGCGTGCAGTTCTTC
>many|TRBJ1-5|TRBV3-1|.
CASSQRGESNQPQHF
TGTGCCAGCAGCCAAAGGGGCGAAAGCAATCAGCCCCAGCATTTT
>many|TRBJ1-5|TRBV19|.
CASTHRGGQPGNQPQHF
TGTGCCAGTACCCATAGGGGAGGACAGCCAGGAAATCAGCCCCAGCATTTT